The rows below give T cell receptor beta chains drawn from one sample of a study of tumor-infiltrating lymphocytes in primary liver carcinoma. Via MiXCR, TCRdb re-called the multiplex PCR reads, giving one row per CDR3 protein. The table includes tens of thousands of distinct CDR3 sequences, 78% detected once. Sequences were obtained from liver tumor tissue from sampling region 3. The receptor set was obtained from a man in his forties with primary liver carcinoma and hepatitis B virus infection. Both conserved end residues are part of each CDR3. The D gene is left open where the match is weak. Some rows have no size entry. The others give once, few or many, or a class for an expanded clone.

v_gene	j_gene	abundance	d_gene	CDR3nt	CDR3aa
TRBV11-1	TRBJ2-7	.	TRBD2	TGTGCCAGCAGATTAGGGGGATTAGCGGGACTTCTTCAGTATTTC	CASRLGGLAGLLQYF
TRBV6-2/TRBV6-3	TRBJ2-7	.	TRBD1	TGTGCCTGCAGTTACCATCTAGACAGGGCATACAAGCGGTACTTC	CACSYHLDRAYKRYF
TRBV6-2/TRBV6-3	TRBJ1-1	.	.	TGTGCCAGCAGTAACTCAGAGCTGAATACTGAAGCTTTCTTT	CASSNSELNTEAFF
TRBV6-5	TRBJ2-1	.	.	TGTGCCAGCAGTTACTTGGGTACCGGGAGTCAAGTGATGACGCAGTTCTTC	CASSYLGTGSQVMTQFF
TRBV5-4	TRBJ2-7	.	.	TGTGCCAGCAACTTGTTTACGGGTCCCGAATCCTACGAGCAGTACTTC	CASNLFTGPESYEQYF
TRBV11-2	TRBJ2-3	.	.	TGTACCAGCAGCTACAGAACGACAGATACGCGGTATTTT	CTSSYRTTDTRYF
TRBV4-3	TRBJ2-2	.	.	TGCGCCAGCAGTCAAGAGACGAGACAGGAAAACACCGGGGAGCTGTTCTTT	CASSQETRQENTGELFF
TRBV29-1	TRBJ1-1	.	.	TGCAGTGTTGGCAAGGAGGACATTGAAGCTTTCTTT	CSVGKEDIEAFF
TRBV6-6	TRBJ1-2	.	.	TGTGCTAGCAGTGACACGTGGGAGAGCTATGGCTACACCTTC	CASSDTWESYGYTF
TRBV7-8	TRBJ1-5	.	TRBD1	TGTGTCAGCAGCTTAGAAGGGGGCGAGAATCAGCCCCAGCATTTT	CVSSLEGGENQPQHF
TRBV11-2	TRBJ1-4	.	.	TGTGCCAGCAGCTTAGTGAGCGGGATGTTTTTC	CASSLVSGMFF
TRBV11-2	TRBJ2-1	.	.	TGTCCCAGCAGTTTATACCGGCTAGTTAGTGAGCGGTTCTTC	CPSSLYRLVSERFF
TRBV4-3	TRBJ2-2	.	.	TGCGCCAGCAGCCAAAACCCAGATGGAAACCCCAGGAAGCTGTTTTTT	CASSQNPDGNPRKLFF
TRBV6-6	TRBJ2-7	.	.	TGTGCCAGCAGTCACGATACCTACGGGTACTACGAGCAGTACTTC	CASSHDTYGYYEQYF
TRBV14	TRBJ2-3	.	TRBD2	TGTGCCAGCAGCCAAGTTACCTGGGGGACTAGCCGTACTTTGTTCTCAGATACGCAGTATTTT	CASSQVTWGTSRTLFSDTQYF
TRBV6-2/TRBV6-3	TRBJ2-1	.	.	TGTGCCAACAGTTTAATCCCAAGCTCCTACAATAAGCAGTTCTTC	CANSLIPSSYNKQFF
TRBV6-5	TRBJ2-6	.	.	TGTGCCAACAGTCCCGACCTTCCTTGGGCCAACGTCCTAACTTTC	CANSPDLPWANVLTF
TRBV24-1	TRBJ1-6	.	.	TGTGCCACCAGTGATGTTAGACATGGTGGTTCACCCCTCCACTTT	CATSDVRHGGSPLHF
TRBV6-5	TRBJ2-7	.	.	TGTGCCAGCTCTTACGGGGGGCACTACGGGCAGTACTTC	CASSYGGHYGQYF
TRBV6-1	TRBJ2-3	once	TRBD1	TGTGCCAGCAGTGATGGGACAGGGGTGGCAGATACGCTCTATTTT	CASSDGTGVADTLYF
TRBV4-3	TRBJ2-7	.	TRBD2	TGCGCCAGCAGCCAGGGACTAGCGGTCGCATCCTACGAGCAGTACTTC	CASSQGLAVASYEQYF
TRBV11-2	TRBJ2-1	.	.	TGTGCCAGCACCTTATACCGGCTAGTTAGTGGACAGTTCTTC	CASTLYRLVSGQFF
TRBV5-6	TRBJ2-7	once	.	TGCGCCAGCAGCCCTGGGTTCGGCAATATCTACGAGCAGTACTTC	CASSPGFGNIYEQYF
TRBV18	TRBJ1-4	.	.	TGTGCCAGCTCACCGACCTGGGACGGAAAAAAAAGTGAAAAACTGTTTTTT	CASSPTWDGKKSEKLFF
TRBV20-1	TRBJ2-2	.	.	TGCAGTGCTAGACCTGCCGCGAAGACCGGGGAGCCGTTTTTT	CSARPAAKTGEPFF
TRBV10-3	TRBJ1-1	.	.	TGTGCCATCAGTGACCGCTACACGAACACTGAAGTTTTCTTC	CAISDRYTNTEVFF
TRBV7-8	TRBJ2-7	.	.	TGTGCCAGCAGCTTTGTGGTCTCCCACGAGCAGTACTTC	CASSFVVSHEQYF
TRBV6-2/TRBV6-3	TRBJ2-1	.	TRBD2	TGTGCCAGCAGCTACAGGGCGAGAAGCGGGAGCTCCTACGATGAGCAGTTCTTC	CASSYRARSGSSYDEQFF
TRBV4-2	TRBJ2-5	once	.	TGTGCCAGCAGCCAAGTGGTGGGACGCCAAGAGACCCAGTATTTC	CASSQVVGRQETQYF
TRBV11-2	TRBJ2-1	.	TRBD2	TGTGCAAGCAGCTCCATTTATAGCGGGGTCTCCTACAATGGGCAGTTCTTC	CASSSIYSGVSYNGQFF
TRBV5-4	TRBJ2-7	medium-sized	TRBD2	TGTGCCAGCAGCCCTGGACTAGCCGAAACCTACGAGCAGTACTTC	CASSPGLAETYEQYF
TRBV5-5	TRBJ1-2	.	.	TGTGCCAGCAGCCTTCGACCGGCTATTGAAATATTTGGTTACACCTTC	CASSLRPAIEIFGYTF
TRBV4-1	TRBJ1-1	.	.	TGCGCCAGCAGCCAAGATCGCGGGGGATTAGAAGCTGTCTTT	CASSQDRGGLEAVF
TRBV6-5	TRBJ2-7	.	.	TGCGCCAGCAGCCGGACAGATGCCTACGAGGAGTACTTC	CASSRTDAYEEYF
TRBV11-2	TRBJ2-1	.	.	TGTGCTAGGAGCTTAGATCGGCTCGCGATGGGGTTCTTC	CARSLDRLAMGFF
TRBV12-3/TRBV12-4	TRBJ2-3	many	TRBD1	TGTGCCAGCACATTACAGGGGGGAGATACGCAGTTTTTT	CASTLQGGDTQFF
TRBV6-2/TRBV6-3	TRBJ2-7	.	TRBD2	TGTGCCAGCAGTCAGGACAGCGGGACTAGCGGGAGGGAGATCTCCTACGAGCAGTACTTC	CASSQDSGTSGREISYEQYF
TRBV4-1	TRBJ2-2	.	TRBD2	TGCACCAGCACCCCAAGAGGACTAGCGGGAGGGGGGGGAAACACCGGGGAGCTGTTTTTT	CTSTPRGLAGGGGNTGELFF
TRBV6-1	TRBJ2-6	.	.	TGTGCCAGCAGCCCCGGGACGGGGGCTTGGGCCAACGTCCTGACTTTC	CASSPGTGAWANVLTF
TRBV11-2	TRBJ2-5	.	.	TGTGCCAGCAGCTTAGCGAGTCTAGCCCTGGGAAAAAGAGAGACACAGTACTTC	CASSLASLALGKRETQYF
TRBV4-1	TRBJ2-3	.	TRBD2	TGCGCCAGTAGCCAAGATCAGGGACTACCAGGCTCAGATACGCAGTATTTT	CASSQDQGLPGSDTQYF
TRBV29-1	TRBJ1-1	.	.	TGCAGCGTTGACAAGGGGAACACTGAAGCTTTCTTT	CSVDKGNTEAFF
TRBV10-3	TRBJ2-3	medium-sized	.	TGTGCCATCAGTGGGGGCGTTGGGACAGATACGCAGTATTTT	CAISGGVGTDTQYF
TRBV6-1	TRBJ2-3	.	TRBD2	TGTGCCAGCTCACCCATGGGCGGGAGTACAGATACGCAGTATTTT	CASSPMGGSTDTQYF
TRBV20-1	TRBJ2-3	.	.	TGCAGTGCTAGGGGTTTGGAGAGCACAGATACGCAGTATTTT	CSARGLESTDTQYF
TRBV6-1	TRBJ2-3	many	TRBD2	TGTGCCAGCAGTCAATTAGCGGGTTTAACCACAGATACGCAGTATTTT	CASSQLAGLTTDTQYF
TRBV11-2	TRBJ1-1	.	.	TGTGTCAGCTGCTTAGTAGGTAACACTGAAGCTTTCTTT	CVSCLVGNTEAFF
TRBV13	TRBJ2-1	.	.	TGTGCCAGCAGCTTAGGGGGGAACTCCTACAGTGAGCAGCTCTTC	CASSLGGNSYSEQLF
TRBV6-2/TRBV6-3	TRBJ2-7	.	.	TGTGCCAGCAGTTTTGACTGCTACGAGCGGTACTTC	CASSFDCYERYF
TRBV4-2	TRBJ1-2	.	.	TGTGCCAGCAAGCAAGAGGCAGGGGACGGATCTGGCTACACCTTC	CASKQEAGDGSGYTF
TRBV12-3/TRBV12-4	TRBJ2-7	.	TRBD1	TGTACCAGCAATTTAGGAAAGGGGGCCAACTACGAGCAGTACTTC	CTSNLGKGANYEQYF
TRBV24-1	TRBJ2-7	.	.	TGTGCCACCAGTAGCGGTAGTTCCTACGAGCAGTACTTC	CATSSGSSYEQYF
TRBV4-1	TRBJ2-2	.	.	TGCGCCAGCAGCCTAGTGGCCCCCGGGGAACTGTTTTTT	CASSLVAPGELFF